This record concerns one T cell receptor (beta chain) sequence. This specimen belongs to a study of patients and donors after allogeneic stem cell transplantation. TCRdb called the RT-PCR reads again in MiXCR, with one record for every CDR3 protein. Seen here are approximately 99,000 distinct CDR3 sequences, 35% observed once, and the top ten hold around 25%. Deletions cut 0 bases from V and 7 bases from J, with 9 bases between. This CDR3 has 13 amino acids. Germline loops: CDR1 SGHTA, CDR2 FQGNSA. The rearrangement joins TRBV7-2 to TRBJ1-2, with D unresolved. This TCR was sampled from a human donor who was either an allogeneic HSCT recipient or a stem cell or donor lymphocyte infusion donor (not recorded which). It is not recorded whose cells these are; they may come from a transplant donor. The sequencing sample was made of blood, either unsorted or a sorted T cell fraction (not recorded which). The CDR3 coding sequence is TGTGCCAGCAGCTTAGCGAGTGACGGTGGCTACACCTTC. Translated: CASSLASDGGYTF.